Included here is one T cell receptor (beta chain) sequence, with context. Germline-derived CDR1 and CDR2 are SEHNR and FQNEAQ (reference sequence). The CDR3 sequence is 13 residues long. Trimming took 5 bases from V and 3 from J; bases not matched to a gene: 4. Study processing details: Amplifying reference gene primers gave estimates of nucleated cell counts. Profiled with immunoSEQ multiplex PCR; TCRdb holds only in-frame clones, not every one. Clonal size and the V and J genes are those of that table, whereas D and trimming came from the DNA. The profile shows 8,500 to 10,000 clones, 84% of them singletons. These data originate in a study of blood T cell repertoires in COVID-19. Across the study: Donors in the United States, Italy and Spain gave samples during acute or convalescent COVID-19. Nucleic acid was either cDNA or gDNA, and it came from T cells, B-cell-depleted T cells, or PBMCs.

The sample taken for sequencing was peripheral blood. The sequence derives from a human donor in a cohort sampled during active COVID-19. This chain uses TRBV7-9 with TRBJ2-7, with 7 bases aligning to TRBD2. CDR3 sequence: CASSPPGGYEQYF. DNA of the CDR3: TGTGCCAGCAGCCCTCCGGGGGGCTACGAGCAGTACTTC.